These 21 T cell receptor beta chains came from one sample sequenced in a study of shared clonotypes between healthy human individuals. The data were produced by immunoSEQ multiplex PCR, yet TCRdb's version contains in-frame clones alone and is incomplete. The sample has 1.6 million or so clones; approximately 98.5% are singletons. The sample was naive CD4+ T cells sorted from blood. Subset in this sample: CD45RA+ positively selected. Source of these receptors: a man aged 30 to 45 in good health.

V and J are TRBV18 and TRBJ2-4, with D possibly called TRBD1 or TRBD2 (5 bases each). The germline V and J ends were trimmed by 0 bases and 15 bases, with 21 bases remaining between them. This CDR3 has 15 amino acids. The germline V gene has CDR1 KGHSH and CDR2 LQKENI. Written as DNA, the CDR3 is TGTGCCAGCTCACCACCGGGGACGGGCCAGAGAGTTCGGTACTTC. Its protein is CASSPPGTGQRVRYF.

The chain carries TRBV27 and TRBJ2-1, with D perhaps given as TRBD1 or TRBD2 (5 bases each). The CDR3 is 14 residues long. The germline gives CDR1 MNHEY, CDR2 SMNVEV (reference sequence). Trimming took off 7 bases at V and 4 bases at J, with 14 bases between the two ends. The CDR3: CASTPRGPYNEQFF. The DNA of the CDR3 is TGTGCCAGCACTCCCCGGGGACCTTACAATGAGCAGTTCTTC.

The chain couples TRBV4-1 to TRBJ2-1; 9 bases match TRBD2. The CDR3 contains 16 residues. With 0 bases clipped from V and 9 bases from J, the junction kept 9 bases outside the gene matches. Germline V lookup: CDR1 MGHRA, CDR2 YSYEKL. The CDR3 DNA sequence: TGCGCCAGCAGCCAAGATCGCGGGAGGGCCAGCGGTGAGCAGTTCTTC. Residues: CASSQDRGRASGEQFF.

The chain has TRBV9 and TRBJ2-1; D is tentatively TRBD1 or TRBD2 (7 bases each). Trimming took 0 bases from V and 5 from J, leaving 21 bases between them. Germline V gene sequence: CDR1 SGDLS, CDR2 YYNGEE. The CDR3 length is 18 residues. In nucleotides, the CDR3 is TGTGCCAGCAGCGTAGGGGCAGGGGGGGCCCCCCTCGACAATGAGCAGTTCTTC. It codes for CASSVGAGGAPLDNEQFF.

The rearrangement joins TRBV19 to TRBJ2-3; no firm D call. Trimming left V 3 bases short and J 1 base short, with 8 bases between. The germline gives CDR1 LNHDA, CDR2 SQIVND (reference sequence). This CDR3 has 14 residues. The CDR3 spells CASSIGRRTDTQYF. The CDR3 DNA sequence: TGTGCCAGTAGTATCGGCAGGCGCACAGATACGCAGTATTTT.

The rearrangement links TRBV5-4 to TRBJ2-3, with TRBD2 matching over 9 bases. Germline assignment: CDR1 SGHNT and CDR2 YYREEE (reference sequence). V was pared by 4 bases and J by 0 bases, with 3 bases of the junction left unmatched. The CDR3 runs 15 residues. CDR3 in DNA: TGTGCCAGCAGCCGACTAGCGGCTAGCACAGATACGCAGTATTTT. Protein product: CASSRLAASTDTQYF.

This clone came up once. The rearrangement joins TRBV18 to TRBJ2-1; 12 nucleotides line up with TRBD2. The CDR3 runs 16 residues. Germline values: CDR1 KGHSH, CDR2 LQKENI. Losses at the gene ends were 5 bases for V and 8 bases for J; bases not matched to a gene: 10. The CDR3, as DNA: TGTGCCAGCTCAACGACTAGCGGGAGAATCAGCTATGAGCAGTTCTTC. Translating it yields CASSTTSGRISYEQFF.

The chain recombines TRBV7-9 with TRBJ2-3, with unresolved D. Germline CDR1 SEHNR, CDR2 FQNEAQ (reference sequence). The V end lost 7 bases, the J end lost 6 bases, and 17 bases lay between the germline ends. The CDR3 runs to 14 residues. The DNA of the CDR3 is TGTGCCAGCACCCTGCGAGCAGCAGCGGATACGCAGTATTTT. The encoded protein is CASTLRAAADTQYF.

The rearrangement uses TRBV27 and TRBJ2-7, with D possibly TRBD1 on 5 matching bases. The CDR3 length is 18 residues. Trimming shortened V by 3 bases and J by 0 bases, and 21 bases separated the two germline ends. CDR1 and CDR2 from the germline V gene are MNHEY and SMNVEV (reference sequence). The CDR3 bases are TGTGCCAGCAGTTTCCGTTCGAGTTCAGGGTTTAGCTCCTACGAGCAGTACTTC. Its translation is CASSFRSSSGFSSYEQYF.

The V gene is TRBV9, the J gene TRBJ2-5; 9 bases are shared with TRBD1. This CDR3 contains 18 residues. V was pared by 4 bases and J by 6 bases, with 19 bases of the junction left unmatched. Germline-derived CDR1 and CDR2 are SGDLS and YYNGEE. Written as DNA, the CDR3 is TGTGCCAGCAGCCCCCCAACGGAGGGACAGGGACCCGATAAGACCCAGTACTTC. As protein: CASSPPTEGQGPDKTQYF.

The V gene is TRBV28, the J gene TRBJ1-5; D remains unclear. Per the germline V gene, CDR1 is MDHEN and CDR2 is SYDVKM. The ends were cut back, 8 bases at V and 7 bases at J, with 12 bases in the middle. This CDR3 region has 12 residues. CDR3 protein: CASQTSGQPQHF. The CDR3 DNA reads TGTGCCAGCCAGACCTCGGGGCAGCCCCAGCATTTT.

The rearrangement uses TRBV7-9 and TRBJ2-7; D gene uncertain. The CDR3 is 14 residues long. The germline gives CDR1 SEHNR, CDR2 FQNEAQ (reference sequence). V was clipped by 2 bases and J by 0 bases, with 8 bases between them. CDR3 DNA: TGTGCCAGCAGCTTATCGATTAACTCCTACGAGCAGTACTTC. Its translation is CASSLSINSYEQYF.

The chain has TRBV5-1 and TRBJ2-3, with 8 bases identical to TRBD1. This CDR3 spans 17 amino acids. Germline CDR1 SGHRS, CDR2 YFSETQ. V trimming: 0 bases; J trimming: 2 bases; junction bases outside the gene matches: 8. CDR3 nucleotide sequence: TGCGCCAGCAGCTTGGCAGGCAGGGGGCGAGTCACAGATACGCAGTATTTT. Amino acid sequence: CASSLAGRGRVTDTQYF.

The chain recombines TRBV18 with TRBJ2-1, with 11 bases aligning to TRBD1. V was pared by 3 bases and J by 6 bases, with 1 base of the junction left unmatched. CDR1 and CDR2 (germline): KGHSH, LQKENI. The CDR3 extends over 14 amino acids. As DNA, the CDR3 is TGTGCCAGCTCACCGGACAGGGGGCCCAATGAGCAGTTCTTC. Amino acid sequence: CASSPDRGPNEQFF.

The rearrangement uses TRBV19 and TRBJ2-7, with D maybe TRBD1 (6 bases). Germline V gives CDR1 LNHDA, CDR2 SQIVND (reference sequence). The V end lost 7 bases, the J end lost 4 bases, and 23 bases lay between the germline ends. This CDR3 spans 16 amino acids. CDR3 bases: TGTGCCAGTAAGGACAGTGGTGCGTCCGGACAATACGAGCAGTACTTC. This translates into CASKDSGASGQYEQYF. The full variable domain, with the rest looked up from reference TRBV19 and TRBJ2-7, is DGGITQSPKYLFRKEGQNVTLSCEQNLNHDAMYWYRQDPGQGLRLIYYSQIVNDFQKGDIAEGYSVSREKKESFPLTVTSAQKNPTAFYLCASKDSGASGQYEQYFGPGTRLTVT.

A single count supports this clone. J is TRBJ2-2 and V is TRBV29-1; no definite D call. Germline V gene data show CDR1 as SQVTM and CDR2 as ANQGSEA. Trimming removed 6 bases at V and 7 bases at J, with 18 bases between. CDR3 size: 14 residues. The CDR3 DNA follows: TGCAGCGTATCCTCGGCTTTGAGTTACGGGGAGCTGTTTTTT. The encoded protein is CSVSSALSYGELFF.

Details on this clone: This sample includes further DNA sequences coding for the same CDR3. The rearrangement joins TRBV7-2 to TRBJ2-7, with 11 positions matching TRBD2. Germline CDR1 SGHTA, CDR2 FQGNSA. This CDR3 has 15 residues. Trimming cost V 5 bases and J 3 bases; bases outside gene matches: 6. CDR3 DNA: TGTGCCAGCAGCCTAGGGACTAGCGGACGCTACGAGCAGTACTTC. It yields the protein CASSLGTSGRYEQYF.

The gene calls are TRBV9 and TRBJ2-3; the D is unclear. CDR3 length: 15 amino acids. The germline V gene encodes CDR1 SGDLS and CDR2 YYNGEE. V dropped 4 bases and J dropped 3 bases, with 15 bases sitting between them. The CDR3 protein is CASSLKVAPTDTQYF. The CDR3 region has the DNA TGTGCCAGCAGCTTGAAAGTCGCCCCAACAGATACGCAGTATTTT.

The V and J genes are TRBV4-1 and TRBJ2-7; 10 nucleotides align to TRBD2. The CDR3 sequence is 15 residues long. Germline V CDR1 and CDR2: MGHRA, YSYEKL. J was trimmed by 3 bases and V by 4 bases; bases with no gene match: 6. This CDR3 is CASSPGLARNYEQYF. DNA of the CDR3: TGCGCCAGCAGCCCGGGACTAGCGAGAAACTACGAGCAGTACTTC.

The gene calls are TRBV5-1 and TRBJ2-5; TRBD2 is a possible D gene (6 bases). The germline V and J ends were trimmed by 4 bases and 4 bases, with 17 bases remaining between them. This CDR3 has 15 amino acids. Looked up from germline, CDR1 is SGHRS and CDR2 is YFSETQ. CDR3 in DNA: TGCGCCAGCAGCCTTCTCCTTGCGGGAAGAGAGACCCAGTACTTC. Residues: CASSLLLAGRETQYF. The whole variable domain, filled in from reference TRBV5-1 and TRBJ2-5, reads KAGVTQTPRYLIKTRGQQVTLSCSPISGHRSVSWYQQTPGQGLQFLFEYFSETQRNKGNFPGRFSGRQFSNSRSEMNVSTLELGDSALYLCASSLLLAGRETQYFGPGTRLLVL.

The chain uses TRBV5-5 and TRBJ2-7; D call uncertain. The CDR3 has 11 amino acids. Trimming took off 0 bases at V and 6 bases at J, with 4 bases between the two ends. Germline CDR1 is SGHKS and CDR2 is YYEKEE (reference sequence). The CDR3 sequence is CASSLVLEQYF. CDR3 nucleotide sequence: TGTGCCAGCAGCTTGGTGCTCGAGCAGTACTTC.